This T cell receptor (beta chain) appears in the sequencing data of a study of T cell responses to AZD1222 COVID-19 vaccine. Produced via immunoSEQ multiplex PCR; TCRdb's table is partial and in-frame only. The sample consists of roughly 150,000 clones, approximately 90% of them appearing once. Remarks on this clone: As yet, its antigen is unknown.

V lost 1 base and J lost 3, with 12 bases in between. CDR3 length: 16 residues. Germline values: CDR1 SEHNR, CDR2 FQNEAQ (reference sequence). Regarding the study as a whole: Repertoire collection took place solely once the T cell response had peaked.

The genes are TRBV7-9 and TRBJ1-4, with D possibly being TRBD1 (6 bases). The input for sequencing was peripheral blood, taken on day 0 of MenACWY control vaccination. The sequence derives from an adult in good health. The CDR3 DNA follows: TGTGCCAGCAGCTTAGGGAGACAGGATCCTAATGAAAAACTGTTTTTT. Translating gives CASSLGRQDPNEKLFF.